This T cell receptor (beta chain) came from a study of siplizumab effects on memory and regulatory T cells. Concerning this clone itself: Its antigen is still unknown.

Points from the study as a whole: Sequences below about 10^-5 frequency were poorly captured, limiting mapping of alloreactive clones.

Using immunoSEQ multiplex PCR, the repertoire was profiled, and TCRdb retains in-frame clones only, with some absent. The table has more than 85,000 clones, 92% seen once. The CDR3 is 16 amino acids. Germline CDR1 and CDR2: SGHRS and YFSETQ. V was trimmed by 4 bases and J by 4 bases, leaving 15 bases between them. V gene TRBV5-1 combines with J gene TRBJ2-6; possible D gene TRBD1, 6 bases. This clonotype originated in a human donor in good health. The sample was Tregs sorted from blood. For the CDR3, the DNA is TGCGCCAGCAGCACAACAGGGTCGGCCGGGGCCAACGTCCTGACTTTC. Translation gives CASSTTGSAGANVLTF.